These T cell receptor beta chains were read from a single sample in a study of CD8 T cells in Susac syndrome. TCRdb reprocessed the immunoSEQ multiplex PCR reads via MiXCR and lists one record per CDR3 protein. The sample yields roughly 200,000 distinct CDR3 sequences, 85% to 95% seen once. Sequenced input: CD4+ T cells from PBMCs. The receptors were gathered from a human donor in good health. Both conserved end residues are part of each CDR3. The D gene is left open where the match is weak. For some rows the clone size is stated as once, few or many, or as a class when expanded; others skip it.

CSVGQGVTGELFF TGCAGCGTTGGGCAGGGTGTTACCGGGGAGCTGTTTTTT TRBJ2-2 TRBV29-1 NA few
CSARDPTSGGTNTYEQYF TGCAGTGCTAGAGATCCGACTAGCGGGGGGACCAATACCTACGAGCAGTACTTC TRBJ2-7 TRBV20-1 TRBD2 NA
CASSQGGGPYNEQFF TGCGCCAGCAGCCAAGGCGGGGGCCCCTACAATGAGCAGTTCTTC TRBJ2-1 TRBV4-3 NA once
CATAQGPPWGYTF TGTGCCACCGCACAGGGGCCCCCTTGGGGCTACACCTTC TRBJ1-2 TRBV6-5 TRBD1 NA
CASSVRLRGGADTQYF TGTGCCAGCAGCGTACGTCTTCGGGGAGGGGCAGATACGCAGTATTTT TRBJ2-3 TRBV9 TRBD2 NA
CASSLQDRSPETQYF TGTGCCAGTAGTCTCCAGGACAGGTCCCCAGAGACCCAGTACTTC TRBJ2-5 TRBV19 TRBD1 once
CASSSGTDNYGYTF TGTGCCAGCAGCTCGGGGACAGATAACTATGGCTACACCTTC TRBJ1-2 TRBV2 TRBD1 NA
CASSAVRSGNTIYF TGTGCCAGCAGCGCTGTCCGCTCTGGAAACACCATATATTTT TRBJ1-3 TRBV9 NA NA
CSSGMETQYF TGCAGCTCAGGGATGGAGACCCAGTACTTC TRBJ2-5 TRBV29-1 NA NA
CSASTGQVYEQYF TGCAGTGCTAGTACGGGACAGGTCTACGAGCAGTACTTC TRBJ2-7 TRBV20-1 TRBD1 NA
CATRRTPNTEAFF TGTGCCACCAGGCGCACCCCGAACACTGAAGCTTTCTTT TRBJ1-1 TRBV15 NA NA
CALNSGANVLTF TGCGCCTTAAACTCTGGGGCCAACGTCCTGACTTTC TRBJ2-6 TRBV27 NA NA
CSASLSSGNTIYF TGCAGCGCGTCATTGTCATCTGGAAACACCATATATTTT TRBJ1-3 TRBV29-1 NA NA
CASSSGQGETQYF TGTGCCAGCAGCTCCGGACAGGGGGAGACCCAGTACTTC TRBJ2-5 TRBV7-2 TRBD1 NA
CASSRDRRNTEAFF TGTGCCAGCAGTCGGGACAGGCGGAACACTGAAGCTTTCTTT TRBJ1-1 TRBV28 TRBD1 NA
CASSLVVSGQETQYF TGTGCCAGCAGCTTGGTTGTTAGCGGGCAAGAGACCCAGTACTTC TRBJ2-5 TRBV5-8 TRBD2 few
CSVDLVPGANEQFF TGCAGCGTTGACCTGGTCCCAGGGGCCAATGAGCAGTTCTTC TRBJ2-1 TRBV29-1 NA NA
CASSQSWVQGSEAFF TGTGCCAGCAGCCAGTCCTGGGTACAGGGGTCTGAAGCTTTCTTT TRBJ1-1 TRBV7-2 TRBD1 once
CASSLGSPGRNIQYF TGTGCCAGCAGTTTAGGGTCCCCCGGGCGAAACATTCAGTACTTC TRBJ2-4 TRBV27 NA NA